The clone carrying this T cell receptor (beta chain) was observed a few times. The CDR3 spans 16 residues. Losses at the gene ends were 2 bases for V and 8 bases for J; bases not matched to a gene: 4. Germline V gene data show CDR1 as MNHEY and CDR2 as SVGEGT. The data are from a study of regulatory T cells in long-lasting Graves disease. Time point in this sample: newly diagnosed GD, antithyroid drugs for less than 3 months. PBMC RNA served as the TCR library source. For TCR beta, libraries came from iRepertoire HTBI primers and Arm-PCR of CDR3 regions. A single record per CDR3 protein comes from TCRdb applying MiXCR to the multiplex PCR reads. The data hold some 450,000 distinct CDR3 sequences, with less than 20% observed a single time. These sequences were also reported in another study, on T cells in Graves' hyperthyroidism and ophthalmopathy. This second study notes: Within blood appeared most thyroid clonotypes that had expanded above 0.001.

The sequence came from a woman in her twenties or thirties with Graves disease. This specimen was peripheral blood mononuclear cells (PBMCs), taken at new diagnosis, from a patient treated with antithyroid drugs. This chain connects TRBV6-2 or TRBV6-3 to TRBJ2-1; 15 bases agree with TRBD2. For the CDR3, the DNA is TGTGCCAGCAGTTACGGGACTAGCGGGAGGATAGATGAGCAGTTCTTC. Its protein is CASSYGTSGRIDEQFF.